What follows are 2 T cell receptor beta chains derived from one specimen sequenced in a study of blood T cell repertoires in COVID-19. Assay used: immunoSEQ multiplex PCR; TCRdb lists only in-frame clones, some missing. The sample lists about 190,000 clones, 65% to 85% occurring once. Sequences were obtained from peripheral blood. The source of these receptors is a man aged 55-75 years with active or convalescent COVID-19.

V usage is TRBV7-9 and J usage is TRBJ1-5; D unresolved. CDR1 is SEHNR, CDR2 FQNEAQ, per germline (reference sequence). There are 12 residues in the CDR3. Trimming left V 5 bases short and J 5 bases short, with 7 bases between. The CDR3 DNA reads TGTGCCAGCAGCGCCAGTCATCAGCCCCAGCATTTT. This codes for CASSASHQPQHF.

The V gene is TRBV30, the J gene TRBJ2-1, with 9 bases fitting TRBD2. Per germline, CDR1 GTSNPN and CDR2 SVGIG (reference sequence). V lost 1 base and J lost 3; bases outside the gene matches: 1. This CDR3 spans 14 amino acids. This CDR3 is CAWSGLAVYNEQFF. CDR3 DNA: TGTGCCTGGAGTGGACTAGCGGTCTACAATGAGCAGTTCTTC.